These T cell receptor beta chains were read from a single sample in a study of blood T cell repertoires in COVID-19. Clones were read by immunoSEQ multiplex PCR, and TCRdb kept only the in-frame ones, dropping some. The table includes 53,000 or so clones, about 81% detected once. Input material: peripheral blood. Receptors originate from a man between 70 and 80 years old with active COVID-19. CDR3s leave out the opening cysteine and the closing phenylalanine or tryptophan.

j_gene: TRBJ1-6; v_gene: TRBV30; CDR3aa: AYDSFPSPLH
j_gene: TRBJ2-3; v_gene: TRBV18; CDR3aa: ASSPPGLTDTQY
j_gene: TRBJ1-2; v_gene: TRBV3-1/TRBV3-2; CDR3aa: ASSLTGPNYGYT
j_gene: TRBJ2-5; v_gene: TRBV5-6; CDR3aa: ASSLFRSQETQY
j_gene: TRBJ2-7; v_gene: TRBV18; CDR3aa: ASSPNGLAASYEQY
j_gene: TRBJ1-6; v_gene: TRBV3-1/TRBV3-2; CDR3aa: ATGGSPLH
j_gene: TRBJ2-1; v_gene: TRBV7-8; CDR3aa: ASSLMDRTGYNEQF
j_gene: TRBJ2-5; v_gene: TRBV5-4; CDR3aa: ASSPGTSGPQETQY
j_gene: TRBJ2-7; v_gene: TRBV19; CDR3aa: ASRTSGSSSYEQY
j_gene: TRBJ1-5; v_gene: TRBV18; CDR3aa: ASSPRRNQPQH
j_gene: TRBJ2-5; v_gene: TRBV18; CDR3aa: ASSLIQGQETQY
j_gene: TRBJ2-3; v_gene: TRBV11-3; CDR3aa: ASSLTGVDTQY
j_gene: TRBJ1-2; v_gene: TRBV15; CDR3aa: ATSRGVRGGNYGYT
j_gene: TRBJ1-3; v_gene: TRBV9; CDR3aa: ASSQRTGGSGNTIY
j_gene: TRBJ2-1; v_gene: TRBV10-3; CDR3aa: AIRGLAGGPNNEQF
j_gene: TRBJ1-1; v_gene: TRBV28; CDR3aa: ASSRRQGRNTEAF
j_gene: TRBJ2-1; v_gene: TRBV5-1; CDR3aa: ASSDSGTGVNEQF
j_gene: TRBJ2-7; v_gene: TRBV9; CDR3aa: ASSAGQGYYEQY
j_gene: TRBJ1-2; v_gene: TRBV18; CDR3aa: ASSPIYGQGDYGYT
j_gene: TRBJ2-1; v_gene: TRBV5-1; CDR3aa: ASSLAGRGSYNEQF